This TCR beta chain was sequenced in a study of cytomegalovirus exposure and HLA in healthy donors. For the study at large: A subsequent analysis reported that the 120 or so validation repertoires were produced on the same platform that had also been used for the 600 to 700 first-cohort repertoires.

Libraries were prepared by immunoSEQ multiplex PCR; TCRdb keeps only in-frame clonotypes and omits some of them. This table has about 95,000 clones, 85% appearing once. Germline V CDR1 and CDR2: MNHEY, SMNVEV (reference sequence). Trimming stripped 3 bases from V and 5 bases from J, with 4 bases between. The CDR3 extends over 11 amino acids. Input material: PBMCs. This TCR was recovered from a young man in good health and CMV-seropositive. The chain combines TRBV27 with TRBJ2-5, with D unresolved. CDR3 protein: CASSLRETQYF. The DNA for the CDR3 is TGTGCCAGCAGTTTGCGGGAGACCCAGTACTTC.